Sequencing of this T cell receptor beta chain was carried out in a study of beta chain features in type 1 diabetes (dated by TCRdb to 2017 to 2018). In terms of the full investigation: No differences in mean age, gender distribution, total cell number or subset yield were found between patients and healthy donors. A total of 100 million to 110 million sorted cells were examined across all samples, and a strong correlation was observed between cell number per subset and RNA yield. The study compared the TCRB repertoires of sorted circulating CD4+ T cell subsets in recently diagnosed type 1 diabetes patients with those in matched healthy donors. Regulatory and stem cell-like memory subsets were obtained from only 8 patients and about 8 healthy donors, while naive and central memory subsets were obtained from all 30 or so donors.

This clone came up a few times. This clone's antigen is unknown. Per-base quality was not reported, and no clone a single base away is much larger than it. A single peripheral blood draw of roughly 0.11 L on average was collected from each donor into heparinised tubes. Using a panel that included CD45RO, CCR7, CD25, CD127, CD95 and CD27, naive, central memory, regulatory and stem cell-like memory CD4+ T cells were sorted on a BD FACSAria II. A purity above 98% was achieved for all sorted populations. PBMCs were separated immediately by Lymphoprep density gradient centrifugation and were stained directly, without being cultured. To minimize batch effects, samples were stained and sorted in pairs, one healthy donor with one patient per experiment. Study-wide findings and limitations: PCR might favor shorter templates, but patient and control samples were amplified and corrected together, so any skew would affect both groups equally. Because cDNA rather than genomic DNA was sequenced, highly expressing activated cells could have been over-represented, although no difference in activation and CD3 levels was found between groups. Only small numbers of individuals were included in the HLA sub-analyses, which left unresolved whether HLA type had any influence on TCRB rearrangement. A moderate but significant shortening of TCRB CDR3 length was observed in type 1 diabetes patients in all four CD4+ subsets. At VDJ recombination sites, patients with type 1 diabetes made fewer insertions and deleted more nucleotides, a pattern implying thymic rearrangement abnormalities. Naive, central memory and regulatory TCRB repertoires appeared to be more similar among patients than among healthy donors.

The entire isolated RNA was reverse transcribed using the High Capacity cDNA Reverse Transcription Kit, and thus expressed TCRB transcripts were sequenced. Naive, central memory and regulatory T cell samples underwent deep immunoSEQ sequencing, averaging roughly 3.4 million total reads per sample. Sorted cells were lysed in RLT buffer, and RNA was extracted using DNase-treated RNeasy Micro or Mini kits according to cell number. Each cell subset was processed separately to prevent cross-contamination, with patient and healthy donor samples processed together. The immunoSEQ multiplex PCR was used to amplify TCRB sequences from cDNA, generating 87-bp fragments that spanned the CDR3 region. Sequencing of the amplicons was performed on the Illumina HiSeq platform. The paper's processing steps were these. Synthetic template baselines were used to correct PCR bias computationally, reads within Hamming distance 2 were collapsed, and singletons that could not be merged were discarded. By aligning reads against IMGT, V, D and J genes, CDR3 length, and insertions or deletions at six rearrangement sites were assigned. Within each subset, clonotype counts were normalized to sorted cell number, and only after that were true diversity and Gini coefficients computed with the tcR R package. The overlap coefficient, calculated on TCRB nucleotide sequences, was used to quantify repertoire sharing. Out-of-frame TCRB sequences from naive cells were analyzed to stand in for the pre-selection repertoire. TCRdb re-hosts the immuneACCESS table, in-frame sequences only. Its copies lack some clones; in the studies checked, an unresolved V gene accounts for under half of them, and the cause for the rest is not known. V, J and clone size were drawn from that table, and D and trimming were deduced from the DNA. This sample lists about 360,000 clones; around 12% were detected once. About 0.017% of the sample belongs to the ten largest clones.

This sequence was found in a man between 18 and 35 years old in good health. The sample comprised naive CD4+ T cells from blood. Per the publication, the cell subset or site label means: true naive CD4+ T cells.

At the DNA level, the sequence is TGCGCCAGCAGCTTGGGGGGGGACCTTTCCTACGAGCAGTACTTC. This yields the protein CASSLGGDLSYEQYF. The rearranged chain carries TRBV5-1 and TRBJ2-7, with TRBD2 tentatively as D gene (6 bases match). Taken from the germline V gene, the CDR1 and CDR2 loops are SGHRS and YFSETQ. The CDR3 contains 15 residues, cysteine and phenylalanine counted. Only the CDR3 DNA stays, 45 bases, in frame from base 1. V drops 0 bases and J drops 1 base, leaving 11 bases in between.